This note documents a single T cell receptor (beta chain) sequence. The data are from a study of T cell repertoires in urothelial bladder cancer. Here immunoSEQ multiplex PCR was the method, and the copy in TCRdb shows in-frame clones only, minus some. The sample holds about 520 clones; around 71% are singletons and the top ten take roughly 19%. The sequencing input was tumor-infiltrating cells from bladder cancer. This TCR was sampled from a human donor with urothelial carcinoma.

CDR3 nucleotide sequence: TGCGCCAGCAGCTCTCAAAATTGGGGATCAGATACGCAGTATTTT. Translating gives CASSSQNWGSDTQYF. This rearrangement joins TRBV4-1 to TRBJ2-3, with D hard to call. CDR1 and CDR2 from the germline V gene are MGHRA and YSYEKL. This CDR3 contains 15 residues. V lost 5 bases, J lost 4 bases, and 16 bases lay in between.